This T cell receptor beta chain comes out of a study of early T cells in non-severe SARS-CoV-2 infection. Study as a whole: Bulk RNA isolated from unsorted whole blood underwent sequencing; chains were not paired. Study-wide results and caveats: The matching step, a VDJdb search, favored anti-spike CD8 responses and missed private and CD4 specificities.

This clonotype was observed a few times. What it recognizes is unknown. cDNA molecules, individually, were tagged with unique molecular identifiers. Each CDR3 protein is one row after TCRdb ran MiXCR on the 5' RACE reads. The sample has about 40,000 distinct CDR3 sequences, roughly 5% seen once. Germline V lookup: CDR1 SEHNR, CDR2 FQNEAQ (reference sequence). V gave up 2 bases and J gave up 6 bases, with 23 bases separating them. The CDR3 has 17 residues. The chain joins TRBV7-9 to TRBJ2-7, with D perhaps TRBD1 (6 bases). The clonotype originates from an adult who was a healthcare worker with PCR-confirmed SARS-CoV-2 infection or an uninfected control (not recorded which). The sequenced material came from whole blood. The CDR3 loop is CASSLTGIDRSRVEQYF. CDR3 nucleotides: TGTGCCAGCAGCTTAACTGGGATAGACAGGTCGCGGGTCGAGCAGTACTTC. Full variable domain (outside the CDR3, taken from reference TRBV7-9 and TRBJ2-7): DTGVSQNPRHKITKRGQNVTFRCDPISEHNRLYWYRQTLGQGPEFLTYFQNEAQLEKSRLLSDRFSAERPKGSFSTLEIQRTEQGDSAMYLCASSLTGIDRSRVEQYFGPGTRLTVT.